A single sample is the source of the 3 T cell receptor beta chains below, sequenced in a study of OX40 agonist ivuxolimab in advanced cancers. Data came from immunoSEQ multiplex PCR; TCRdb stores just in-frame clones and leaves some out. This table has roughly 20,000 clones, approximately 80% appearing once. Sequenced here: CD4+ or CD8+ T cells sorted from blood, sampled in a trial of the OX40 agonist ivuxolimab. The source of these receptors is an adult with an advanced solid tumor such as melanoma, head and neck, liver or kidney cancer.

This clone was counted between two and nine times. The chain joins TRBV5-6 to TRBJ1-6, with a weak D call TRBD1 (6 bases). V lost 0 bases to trimming and J lost 7 bases, with 14 bases between them. Germline V gene sequence: CDR1 SGHDT, CDR2 YYEEEE. This CDR3 is built from 16 residues. CDR3 sequence reads: CASSLEGGRVNSPLHF. Here the CDR3 DNA reads TGTGCCAGCAGCTTGGAAGGGGGGCGCGTCAATTCACCCCTCCACTTT.

The rearrangement joins TRBV7-9 to TRBJ2-2; D is tentatively TRBD1 or TRBD2 (5 bases each). The V end was cut by 5 bases, the J end by 5 bases, with 18 bases between. This CDR3 is 16 amino acids long. Germline CDR1 and CDR2: SEHNR and FQNEAQ (reference sequence). The CDR3: CASSPYGTSPTGELFF. The CDR3 DNA reads as TGTGCCAGCAGCCCATACGGGACCTCCCCTACCGGGGAGCTGTTTTTT.

J is TRBJ1-1 and V is TRBV7-2; D may be TRBD1 (6 bases). In germline, CDR1 is SGHTA, CDR2 FQGNSA. This CDR3 has 14 amino acids. With 5 bases removed from V and 1 base from J, the gap between germline ends came to 11 bases. The CDR3 sequence: CASSEYRENTEAFF. The CDR3 region has the DNA TGTGCCAGCAGCGAGTACAGGGAGAACACTGAAGCTTTCTTT.